These 22 T cell receptor beta chains were sequenced from one sample in a study of T cells after yellow fever vaccination. TCRdb recomputed calls from the 5' RACE reads with MiXCR, one row per CDR3 protein. The table records approximately 150,000 distinct CDR3 sequences, approximately 6.2% of them present only once. The sequenced sample was CD4+ T cells sorted from PBMCs, obtained on the day of the first yellow fever vaccination. The receptors stem from a young man who received the YFV17D yellow fever vaccine.

This clonotype was counted many times. The J gene is TRBJ2-1, the V gene TRBV18; tentative D call: TRBD2 (7 bases). V lost 2 bases to trimming and J lost 9 bases, with 14 bases between them. The CDR3 contains 14 residues. CDR1 is KGHSH, CDR2 LQKENI, per germline. The CDR3 coding sequence is TGTGCCAGCTCACCAGGGGGGGGCTTACGTGAGCAGTTCTTC. Encoded protein: CASSPGGGLREQFF.

The chain combines TRBV5-1 with TRBJ1-1; possibly TRBD1 for D (6 bases). The CDR3 is 14 amino acids. The germline gives CDR1 SGHRS, CDR2 YFSETQ. With 0 bases removed from V and 7 bases from J, the gap between germline ends came to 13 bases. CDR3 in amino acids: CASSLARGGHEAFF. The DNA for the CDR3 is TGCGCCAGCAGCTTGGCCCGGGGGGGGCATGAAGCTTTCTTT.

This clonotype has only a few counts. The genes are TRBV7-9 and TRBJ1-4; tentative D call: TRBD1 (6 bases). CDR3 length: 17 residues. Germline-derived CDR1 and CDR2 are SEHNR and FQNEAQ (reference sequence). Trimming pared 3 bases from V and 5 bases from J, leaving 19 bases between. In DNA form, the CDR3 reads TGTGCCAGCAGCTTTGCTAAGTCGGACAGAAAAAATGAAAAACTGTTTTTT. Its translation is CASSFAKSDRKNEKLFF.

For this clonotype: One end of the junction does not line up with germline, which may come from a read error. The chain is built from TRBV20-1 and TRBJ2-5, with 14 bases identical to TRBD2. CDR1 is DFQATT and CDR2 is SNEGSKA in the germline V gene (reference sequence). This CDR3 is 17 amino acids long. The CDR3 nucleotides are TGCTGTGCTAGAGAGGGGACTAGCGGGGGAACGCAAGAGACCCAGTACTTC. This encodes CCAREGTSGGTQETQYF.

This clonotype was counted ten times or more. The CDR3 loop reads CSASSGGAGDTQYF. In DNA, the CDR3 is TGCAGTGCTAGTAGCGGGGGGGCCGGAGATACGCAGTATTTT. The chain employs TRBV20-1 and TRBJ2-3; 11 bases match TRBD2. Germline assignment: CDR1 DFQATT and CDR2 SNEGSKA (reference sequence). V gave up 3 bases and J gave up 5 bases; unmatched junction bases: 4. The CDR3 consists of 14 residues.

This clonotype was picked up many times. The chain joins TRBV15 to TRBJ2-1, with 7 bases aligning to TRBD1. This CDR3 contains 12 residues. V lost 5 bases to trimming and J lost 12 bases; unmatched junction nucleotides: 7. Germline V gene lookup returns CDR1 LNHNV and CDR2 YYDKDF (reference sequence). The CDR3 coding sequence is TGTGCCACCAGCCTTAGGACAGGTCGGCAGTTCTTC. Protein sequence: CATSLRTGRQFF.

This clonotype was found many times. The chain uses TRBV7-2 and TRBJ2-1; D is undetermined. V was trimmed by 2 bases and J by 4 bases, leaving 12 bases between them. Germline CDR1 and CDR2: SGHTA and FQGNSA. The CDR3 sequence is 15 residues long. The CDR3 coding sequence is TGTGCCAGCAGCTTAAATGGTGGGCGTTACAATGAGCAGTTCTTC. This translates into CASSLNGGRYNEQFF.

This clonotype was observed once. A much larger clone lies one base from this, so it may be a read error. The V gene is TRBV7-2, the J gene TRBJ2-3; TRBD1 or TRBD2 may be the D gene (5 bases each). V was trimmed by 1 base and J by 7 bases, leaving 15 bases between them. The germline V gene has CDR1 SGHTA and CDR2 FQGNSA. This CDR3 is built from 15 residues. DNA of the CDR3: TGTGCCAGCAGCTTAGATTCGGTAGAGGGGAATACGCAGTATTTT. Translated: CASSLDSVEGNTQYF.

A few counts support this clonotype. The rearrangement joins TRBV30 to TRBJ1-5; D gene unclear. Trimming cost V 3 bases and J 12 bases, with 12 bases left between them. This CDR3 comprises 11 residues. Germline V gene data show CDR1 as GTSNPN and CDR2 as SVGIG (reference sequence). The CDR3 loop is CAWSESEVQHF. CDR3 nucleotides: TGTGCCTGGAGCGAGTCGGAGGTCCAGCATTTT.

Only a few counts were recorded for this clonotype. Here the CDR3 reads CASRKGPQETQYF. The CDR3 nucleotides read TGTGCCAGCAGAAAGGGGCCCCAAGAGACCCAGTACTTC. The chain carries TRBV6-1 and TRBJ2-5, with D tentatively TRBD1 (5 bases). This CDR3 region has 13 residues. V was cut by 6 bases and J by 1 base, with 9 bases left in between. The germline V gene has CDR1 MNHNS and CDR2 SASEGT.

The chain has TRBV11-1 and TRBJ2-5, with 9 bases matching TRBD2. The CDR3 runs 16 residues. The germline gives CDR1 SGHAT, CDR2 FQDESV (reference sequence). J was trimmed by 1 base and V by 2 bases; bases with no gene match: 5. CDR3 sequence (DNA): TGTGCCAGCAGCTTACGGCTAGCGGGGATCCAAGAGACCCAGTACTTC. It is translated as CASSLRLAGIQETQYF.

This clonotype was picked up a small number of times. V usage is TRBV28 and J usage is TRBJ1-2, with 9 nucleotides matching TRBD1. Germline CDR1 MDHEN, CDR2 SYDVKM. The V and J ends lost 4 bases and 7 bases, in that order; junction bases with no gene match: 4. The CDR3 extends over 13 amino acids. The CDR3 DNA follows: TGTGCCAGCAGTTCCCGGACAGGGGCTGGCTACACCTTC. Its translation: CASSSRTGAGYTF.

The V and J genes are TRBV5-1 and TRBJ2-3, with 9 bases aligning to TRBD2. The CDR3 spans 16 residues. Germline values: CDR1 SGHRS, CDR2 YFSETQ. V was pared by 0 bases and J by 6 bases, with 8 bases of the junction left unmatched. CDR3 protein: CASSLARGGASDTQYF. The CDR3 DNA is TGCGCCAGCAGCTTGGCCCGCGGGGGGGCATCTGATACGCAGTATTTT.

In this sample, this clonotype turned up many times. This chain links TRBV6-1 with TRBJ2-7; tentative D call: TRBD2 (5 bases). Trimming took 0 bases from V and 7 from J, leaving 10 bases between them. The CDR3 is made up of 13 amino acids. Per germline, CDR1 MNHNS and CDR2 SASEGT. In DNA, the CDR3 is TGTGCCAGCAGTGAAGCCCGACCGGGGGAGCAGTACGTC. It is translated as CASSEARPGEQYV.

In this sample, this clonotype turned up many times. This chain links TRBV5-1 with TRBJ2-5; D is possibly TRBD1 (6 bases). The CDR3 has 14 residues. Deletions cut 4 bases from V and 7 bases from J, with 17 bases between. Germline CDR1 is SGHRS and CDR2 is YFSETQ. The CDR3 DNA sequence: TGCGCCAGCAGCACCGGGACAACGGCGGGGACCCAGTACTTC. Translation gives CASSTGTTAGTQYF. Drawing the rest from reference TRBV5-1 and TRBJ2-5, the complete variable domain is KAGVTQTPRYLIKTRGQQVTLSCSPISGHRSVSWYQQTPGQGLQFLFEYFSETQRNKGNFPGRFSGRQFSNSRSEMNVSTLELGDSALYLCASSTGTTAGTQYFGPGTRLLVL.

This clonotype has at least ten counts. V gene TRBV5-5 combines with J gene TRBJ2-4, with D possibly TRBD2 on 6 matching bases. CDR3 size: 14 residues. Trimming took 5 bases from V and 10 from J, leaving 19 bases between them. CDR1 is SGHKS and CDR2 is YYEKEE in the germline V gene (reference sequence). CDR3 protein: CASRASVDSVIQYF. CDR3 sequence (DNA): TGTGCCAGCAGGGCTAGCGTTGATTCAGTTATTCAGTACTTC.

V and J are TRBV4-2 and TRBJ1-2; 7 bases are shared with TRBD1. J lost 3 bases, V lost 0 bases, and 10 bases had no gene match. The CDR3 spans 17 residues. Germline values: CDR1 LGHNA, CDR2 YNFKEQ. The CDR3 is CASSQDRLQGIYYGYTF. In DNA form, the CDR3 reads TGTGCCAGCAGCCAAGATCGTCTACAGGGGATATACTATGGCTACACCTTC.

This clonotype was detected ten times or more. The V call is TRBV7-9, the J call TRBJ2-7, with D perhaps TRBD2 (6 bases). This CDR3 comprises 12 residues. V lost 4 bases to trimming and J lost 9 bases, with 13 bases between them. Germline V CDR1 and CDR2: SEHNR, FQNEAQ (reference sequence). This CDR3 is CASSSGPGGQYF. The CDR3 DNA reads as TGTGCCAGCAGCTCCGGTCCCGGGGGGCAGTACTTC.

This chain links TRBV5-1 with TRBJ2-5, with D possibly matching TRBD2 (6 bases). There are 14 residues in the CDR3. Germline assignment: CDR1 SGHRS and CDR2 YFSETQ. The V gene lost 4 bases and the J gene lost 1 base, with 11 bases spanning the gap. The chain's CDR3 is CASSRGLSQETQYF. The DNA for the CDR3 is TGCGCCAGCAGCCGGGGACTCAGCCAAGAGACCCAGTACTTC.

The V and J genes are TRBV5-4 and TRBJ2-5, with D hard to call. This CDR3 has 14 amino acids. Deletions cut 1 base from V and 5 bases from J, with 12 bases between. Germline V lookup: CDR1 SGHNT, CDR2 YYREEE (reference sequence). The CDR3 coding sequence is TGTGCCAGCAGCTTGACTGGGTCTACGGAGACCCAGTACTTC. Protein product: CASSLTGSTETQYF.

This clonotype was detected ten times or more. The chain is built from TRBV21-1 and TRBJ2-5. TRBV21-1 is marked as a pseudogene. There are 14 residues in the CDR3. DNA for the CDR3: TGTGCCAGCAGCAAAGGACATTCAAAAGAGACCCAGTACTTC. This sequence encodes CASSKGHSKETQYF.

This clonotype came up many times. The V gene is TRBV7-2, the J gene TRBJ1-5; D is perhaps TRBD1 (6 bases). Germline lookup yields CDR1 SGHTA and CDR2 FQGNSA. The V gene lost 4 bases and the J gene lost 4 bases, with 14 bases spanning the gap. This CDR3 has 15 amino acids. The CDR3 nucleotides read TGTGCCAGCAGCTCGGGGGCAGACAGGAATCAGCCCCAGCATTTT. Residues: CASSSGADRNQPQHF.